Here is one T cell receptor (beta chain) with its context. The antigen it binds to is not known. No base quality values were provided; no much bigger clone lies one nucleotide off. The library was obtained by the immunoSEQ multiplex PCR assay. The multiplex PCR relied on a mix of 60 forward primers for TCR Vbeta segments and 13 reverse primers for TCR Jbeta segments. The CDR3 region of rearranged TCR beta genes was amplified from genomic DNA with a multiplex PCR assay. On the Illumina HiSeq System, the amplified TCR beta libraries were sequenced as 87-base-pair reads. The published analysis was carried out like this. Across the 600 to 700 repertoires, a later analysis counted 80 million or so unique TCR beta chains, roughly 11 million of which were shared by at least two donors. A nearest-neighbor algorithm error-corrected the raw reads and collapsed the reads into unique sequences, merging closely related sequences to remove PCR and sequencing errors. To assign V, D and J gene segments, CDR3 sequences were aligned to IMGT reference sequences. Each retained sequence needed at least a six-nucleotide match to both a V gene segment and a J gene segment. A rearrangement counted as productive if the CDR3 had no stop codons and remained in frame with V and J, and every other rearrangement counted as non-productive. Following IMGT convention, CDR3 was defined as the stretch from the second conserved V-encoded cysteine up to the conserved J-encoded phenylalanine. The earlier analysis of 500 to 750 of the donors excluded any sequence lacking an unambiguous match to a single V gene segment. An earlier analysis of 500 to 700 of the donors classified V segments as functional when productive rearrangements were above 56.7% and as segregating when the standard deviation between donors was above 5%. A statistical classification framework was developed to diagnose cytomegalovirus status using the catalog of TCR beta chain sequences. In a later analysis, V and J genes were assigned by comparing TCR nucleotide sequences against IMGT/GENE-DB human TR gene sequences. Using the TCRdist pipeline, a later analysis assigned CDR3 sequences along with most-parsimonious VDJ recombination scenarios. In a later analysis, every TCR beta chain was defined by the combination of its CDR3 amino acid sequence and its V-gene family, and reads without a unique V-gene family were dropped. To address suspected cross-contamination and a sequencing artifact, a later analysis removed over 500 highly shared, low-generation-probability nucleotide sequences. In a later analysis, a clonal expansion index for each public chain was calculated from normalized within-repertoire ranks of inferred template counts. A later analysis computed generation probabilities with a VDJ recombination model fitted to out-of-frame rearrangements, and checked the results against IGoR. In a later analysis, TCR-TCR, TCR-HLA and TCR-CMV co-occurrence was scored with hypergeometric tests, and a repertoire-size bias correction was applied to TCR pairs. To estimate false discovery rates, a later analysis permuted the HLA or CMV assignments 20 times. In a later analysis, co-occurring TCRs were grouped using DBSCAN, with TCRdist sequence similarity added in when clustering inside HLA-allele-positive subsets. Repertoires with fewer than 30,000 or more than 120,000 public chains, plus five repertoires with anomalous nucleotide sharing, were excluded from co-occurrence clustering. TCRdb provides this immuneACCESS table in a form limited to in-frame rearrangements. Some clones are lacking; in checked studies, under half of them reflect an unresolved V gene, and why the rest are absent is not known. The V and J calls and clone size were taken over from that table, and D and trimming were inferred from the DNA. Across this sample there are around 120,000 clones, with 75% to 85% seen only once. Around 9.5% of the sample comes from the top ten.

The cohort consisted of approximately 690 healthy bone marrow donors. Cohort members were all nominally healthy when sampled, although unrecorded immune exposures were likely present. The donor was CMV seropositive and belonged to the group of more than 250 seropositive cohort members. A peripheral blood sample was collected from each donor, and TCR beta sequencing was performed on peripheral blood mononuclear cells. The Qiagen DNeasy Blood Extraction Kit was used to extract genomic DNA from the blood cell samples. Unmatched junction bases come to 5, with V trimmed by 3 bases and J by 0 bases. Reading from cysteine to phenylalanine, the CDR3 counts 15 amino acids. Only the CDR3 DNA is retained, 45 bases long and in frame from the first base. CDR1 and CDR2 are read off the germline V gene as SGHRS and YFSETQ. This entry belongs to a study of cytomegalovirus exposure and HLA in healthy donors (dated by TCRdb to the late 2010s). Concerning the study at large: An earlier analysis of approximately 640 of the donors reported approximately 270 Gb of sequence data and 120 million or so unique TCR beta sequences from 190 million or so T cells. About 310 gigabases of sequencing data and some 85 million unique TCR sequences were included in an early release covering roughly 600 HLA-typed donors. Of the approximately 400 genotyped donors, about 80% fell in the genetic ancestry cluster associated with self-reported Caucasian donors. The study was designed to test whether signatures of past pathogen exposure could be identified by cataloging public T cell receptors. The T cell repertoires of around 730 subjects were profiled by immunosequencing and related to cytomegalovirus serostatus. A separate validation cohort of 100 to 150 different subjects was used in addition to the roughly 700-subject first cohort. To predict cytomegalovirus infection status, the study brought together high-throughput TCR immunosequencing, statistical association of individual TCRs with disease status, and machine learning. A later analysis re-examined previously published TCR beta repertoires from just over 650 donors and added high-resolution HLA genotyping to investigate patterns of TCR occurrence. In the later analysis, no new phenotypic data were used to find candidate immune exposures; instead, reliance was placed on TCR beta sequences and their occurrence across donors. An earlier analysis of several hundred of the donors applied high-throughput TCR beta sequencing to assess whether each TCR beta V gene segment acted as functional or pseudogenic. Donor age, sex, ethnicity and CMV serostatus were compiled alongside the repertoire data. Genome-wide SNP genotypes for about three fifths of the roughly 670 donors were used in a later genetic analysis, which treated that subset as a discovery cohort. Every repertoire in the discovery cohort had been generated on one and the same sequencing platform. HLA typing included class I and class II loci at four-digit resolution. Typing coverage varied by locus: roughly 620-640 donors for A, B, C, DRB1 and DQB1; roughly 510 for DQA1; around 610 for DPA1; approximately 490 for DPB1. Roughly five DR-DQ haplotypes were treated as single units for association and clustering because of strong linkage in the cohort. On average, around 200,000 unique TCR beta nucleotide sequences were sequenced per donor among a few hundred genotyped donors of the cohort, with roughly 18% of those sequences being non-productive.

Overall results and qualifications from the work: Most TCR sequences were observed very rarely across donors, whereas some public TCRs were present in many individuals. A later genetic analysis reported fewer N-insertions in productive TCRs among donors in an Asian-associated ancestry cluster than the 666-donor mean. An association between a missense DCLRE1C variant and V-gene and J-gene trimming of TCR beta chains was found in a later genetic analysis and replicated in an independent cohort. In a later analysis, the rate of TCR association differed among HLA loci, with DRB1 alleles having the most associated TCRs and HLA-C alleles having the fewest. A later analysis found that HLA-associated TCR beta chains were more clonally expanded and had lower generation probabilities than equally common non-associated chains. Because HLA typing was missing for some donors at each locus, association tests included only the typed subset. A cluster of highly shared sequence variants was judged likely to be a technical artifact of the sequencing pipeline. In vitro tests confirmed that three of the cytomegalovirus-associated TCR beta chains recognize cytomegalovirus antigens. At a false discovery rate of 0.05, a later analysis linked roughly 17,000 TCR beta sequences to specific HLA alleles. Broadly in line with IMGT annotations, most TCR beta V segments showed up in productive rearrangements about 87% or about 30% of the time in an earlier analysis of 587 of the donors. The classifier was reported to diagnose cytomegalovirus status with high specificity and sensitivity in both the original and validation cohorts. Roughly 15 rarely observed V segments, including chromosome 9 orphons, were excluded from the earlier analysis of about 610 of the donors because counts were too low. Some IMGT-functional V segments, including TRBV6-2 and TRBV6-3, could not be told apart with the 87-base-pair reads, so those segments were excluded. Linkage disequilibrium might explain the correlated functional status among segregating V segments, but an unknown experimental factor could not be ruled out. Assigning TCR associations to individual alleles was difficult when HLA alleles, especially DR and DQ, strongly co-occurred. According to the authors, the approach could potentially be generalized to other disease states and immunological phenotypes. Most CMV-associated TCR beta chains appeared to be HLA-restricted in a later analysis, and the HLA associations seemed to be driven largely by CMV exposure. The presence/absence analyses assumed that sequencing depth was roughly uniform across donors, and that assumption may not be true. In the study, roughly 160 TCR beta chains were listed as associated with cytomegalovirus. Several of the top co-occurrence clusters appeared to be linked to parvovirus B19, influenza, CMV and Epstein-Barr virus, according to a later analysis. A further reported finding was that TCR beta sequences accurately predicted the HLA-A and HLA-B alleles for most subjects in the first cohort. The cohort was sequenced for TCR beta chains only, and without alpha or paired-chain data the features that could be detected were limited. The only immune exposure information available for the cohort was CMV serostatus.

This sequence originates from a female donor in good health and CMV-seropositive. What was sequenced was PBMCs. This receptor chain uses TRBV5-1 and TRBJ1-2; 7 junctional bases match TRBD1. The DNA reads as follows: TGCGCCAGCAGCTCGGGACAGCTAGCTAACTATGGCTACACCTTC. This codes for CASSSGQLANYGYTF.